Each of the 14 T cell receptor beta chains below was sequenced from the same sample in a study of OX40 agonist ivuxolimab in advanced cancers. Library creation used the immunoSEQ multiplex PCR assay. The immuneACCESS repertoire file appears here via TCRdb, limited to in-frame rearrangements. These files lack a portion of the clones; in checked studies, under half of the deficit traces to unresolved V genes, and the cause of the others is not known. This sample holds 60,000 or so clones; more than 70% were observed only once. Clones ranked in the top ten supply 5.2% of the sample. The material was CD4+ or CD8+ T cells sorted from blood, obtained in a trial of the OX40 agonist ivuxolimab. The receptors derive from an adult with an advanced solid tumor such as melanoma, head and neck, liver or kidney cancer.

This rearrangement joins TRBV11-3 to TRBJ1-5, with 8 bases fitting TRBD1. This CDR3 contains 13 residues. The J segment lost 6 bases and the V segment lost 5 bases, leaving 3 bases of the junction unmatched. Germline values: CDR1 SGHNT, CDR2 YENEEA. The CDR3: CASSPDRAQPQHF. CDR3 DNA: TGTGCCAGCAGCCCGGACAGGGCTCAGCCCCAGCATTTT.

V usage is TRBV5-5 and J usage is TRBJ2-3; D unresolved. Trimming stripped 3 bases from V and 1 base from J, with 12 bases between. The CDR3 loop spans 15 amino acids. Germline V gene data show CDR1 as SGHKS and CDR2 as YYEKEE (reference sequence). CDR3 coding DNA: TGTGCCAGCAGCTCTGACGGGCTGCGCACAGATACGCAGTATTTT. It encodes CASSSDGLRTDTQYF.

The chain is built from TRBV18 and TRBJ2-2; D call uncertain. The CDR3 consists of 13 residues. V lost 4 bases and J 0 bases, leaving 3 bases between the germline ends. Germline V gene sequence: CDR1 KGHSH, CDR2 LQKENI. CDR3 residues: CASSRANTGELFF. The CDR3 bases are TGTGCCAGCTCACGGGCGAACACCGGGGAGCTGTTTTTT.

The chain joins TRBV6-5 to TRBJ1-5; D is undetermined. Germline V gives CDR1 MNHEY, CDR2 SVGAGI. The CDR3 loop spans 13 amino acids. The CDR3 loop reads CGTCDYSNQPQHF. The CDR3 DNA reads as TGTGGAACCTGCGATTATAGCAATCAGCCCCAGCATTTT.

The chain combines TRBV6-5 with TRBJ2-7; the match to TRBD1 covers 8 bases. The CDR3 is made up of 13 amino acids. V shed 2 bases, J shed 9 bases, and the junction held 6 bases outside the gene matches. Germline assignment: CDR1 MNHEY and CDR2 SVGAGI. CDR3 sequence: CASSYRDRLVQYF. The DNA for the CDR3 is TGTGCCAGCAGTTACCGGGACAGGTTGGTGCAGTACTTC.

V and J are TRBV4-3 and TRBJ1-3, with D hard to call. V dropped 0 bases and J dropped 2 bases, with 8 bases sitting between them. CDR1 LGHNA and CDR2 YSLEER come from the germline V gene. The CDR3 length is 15 residues. CDR3 in DNA: TGCGCCAGCAGCCAAGAACCGGGGACTGGAAACACCATATATTTT. Protein: CASSQEPGTGNTIYF.

The V and J genes are TRBV2 and TRBJ1-1; 7 nucleotides agree with TRBD1. This CDR3 contains 14 residues. In germline, CDR1 is SNHLY, CDR2 FYNNEI. Germline trimming cut 7 bases from V and 4 bases from J; bases unmatched to any gene: 9. The CDR3 loop is CASNEPGQFTEAFF. The CDR3 DNA reads TGTGCCAGCAACGAACCGGGACAGTTCACTGAAGCTTTCTTT. Complete variable domain (other parts from reference TRBV2 and TRBJ1-1): EPEVTQTPSHQVTQMGQEVILRCVPISNHLYFYWYRQILGQKVEFLVSFYNNEISEKSEIFDDQFSVERPDGSNFTLKIRSTKLEDSAMYFCASNEPGQFTEAFFGQGTRLTVV.

This clone occurred once. The V and J genes are TRBV5-8 and TRBJ1-5; D is possibly TRBD1 (6 bases). CDR1 and CDR2 from the germline V gene are SGHTS and YDEGEE. This CDR3 contains 15 residues. V lost 3 bases, J lost 3 bases, and 13 bases lay in between. CDR3 coding DNA: TGTGCCAGCAGCTGGCAGGGGAAGGACAATCAGCCCCAGCATTTT. Its translation is CASSWQGKDNQPQHF.

V gene TRBV30 combines with J gene TRBJ1-2, with TRBD1 matching 8 bases. V gave up 2 bases and J gave up 8 bases; unmatched junction bases: 7. The germline CDR1 and CDR2 sequences are GTSNPN and SVGIG (reference sequence). This CDR3 is built from 13 residues. In DNA, the CDR3 is TGTGCCTGGAGTCCAGCCAGGGGGCACGGCTACACCTTC. Its translation: CAWSPARGHGYTF. Based on the CDR3 plus reference TRBV30 and TRBJ1-2, the full variable domain is SQTIHQWPATLVQPVGSPLSLECTVEGTSNPNLYWYRQAAGRGLQLLFYSVGIGQISSEVPQNLSASRPQDRQFILSSKKLLLSDSGFYLCAWSPARGHGYTFGSGTRLTVV.

J is TRBJ1-5 and V is TRBV6-1; D perhaps matches TRBD1 (6 bases). CDR1 and CDR2 (germline): MNHNS, SASEGT. This CDR3 has 14 amino acids. V lost 2 bases, J lost 2 bases, and 7 bases lay in between. The CDR3 DNA reads as TGTGCCAGCAGTGAATCAGGGGGCAATCAGCCCCAGCATTTT. It translates to CASSESGGNQPQHF.

J is TRBJ2-1 and V is TRBV5-4; the D gene could be TRBD1 or TRBD2 (5 bases each). The CDR3 covers 15 residues. Germline V gene sequence: CDR1 SGHNT, CDR2 YYREEE (reference sequence). The V and J ends lost 4 bases and 0 bases respectively, with 11 bases between them. The CDR3 DNA sequence: TGTGCCAGCAGCACCCCCGGGGCCTCCTACAATGAGCAGTTCTTC. It codes for CASSTPGASYNEQFF.

The V call is TRBV19, the J call TRBJ1-5; the match to TRBD1 covers 7 bases. J lost 6 bases, V lost 3 bases, and 8 bases had no gene match. Germline lookup yields CDR1 LNHDA and CDR2 SQIVND (reference sequence). CDR3 length equals 15 residues. CDR3 sequence: CASSMWQGVSQPQHF. The CDR3 region has the DNA TGTGCCAGTAGTATGTGGCAGGGGGTGAGTCAGCCCCAGCATTTT. The variable domain in full, completed from reference TRBV19 and TRBJ1-5, reads DGGITQSPKYLFRKEGQNVTLSCEQNLNHDAMYWYRQDPGQGLRLIYYSQIVNDFQKGDIAEGYSVSREKKESFPLTVTSAQKNPTAFYLCASSMWQGVSQPQHFGDGTRLSIL.

The chain has TRBV4-1 and TRBJ2-1, with D tentatively TRBD2 (5 bases). Trimming cost V 1 base and J 9 bases, with 10 bases left between them. Per germline, CDR1 MGHRA and CDR2 YSYEKL. CDR3 length: 13 residues. The CDR3: CASSQVTAGEQFF. Written as DNA, the CDR3 is TGCGCCAGCAGCCAAGTGACGGCGGGTGAGCAGTTCTTC.

The V and J genes are TRBV5-1 and TRBJ1-6; 7 bases line up with TRBD1. V shed 5 bases, J shed 7 bases, and the junction held 6 bases outside the gene matches. There are 14 residues in the CDR3. Germline V gene data show CDR1 as SGHRS and CDR2 as YFSETQ. CDR3: CASRTGQLNSPLHF. The CDR3 DNA reads as TGCGCCAGCAGGACGGGACAGCTAAATTCACCCCTCCACTTT.